The clone carrying this T cell receptor beta chain was seen more than once but under ten times. The data belong to a study of T-cell reconstitution after alpha-beta-depleted transplantation in children. The library targeted TCRbeta and was prepared with unique molecular identifiers. TCRdb re-called the PCR reads through MiXCR, storing one row per CDR3 protein. The data hold 250,000 to 350,000 distinct CDR3 sequences, with 9.9% observed a single time. The starting material was PBMCs from the stem cell graft donor, obtained from the stem cell graft. The sequence was obtained from a human donor who donated a stem cell graft to a child with SCID.

The CDR3 protein is CASSSDRNEQYF. The CDR3 coding sequence is TGTGCCAGCAGTTCAGACCGGAACGAGCAGTACTTC. The chain combines TRBV27 with TRBJ2-7; no clear D. V was clipped by 4 bases and J by 5 bases, with 9 bases between them. CDR1 MNHEY and CDR2 SMNVEV come from the germline V gene (reference sequence). CDR3 length: 12 amino acids.